This TCR beta chain was identified in a study of T cells in Graves' hyperthyroidism and ophthalmopathy. Overall study findings and caveats: A model of 13 V-J features distinguished ophthalmopathy from stable hyperthyroidism.

CDR3 size: 15 residues. Germline V gene lookup returns CDR1 DFQATT and CDR2 SNEGSKA (reference sequence). Trimming took 0 bases from V and 4 from J; bases not matched to a gene: 8. This clonotype was observed at least ten times. The antigen remains unidentified. Amplification of TCR beta CDR3 regions used RNA as the template. When the TCR CDR3 underwent first-round RT-PCR, the HTBI primer set was used. TCRdb re-analysed the multiplex PCR reads in MiXCR, keeping a single row per CDR3 protein. The sample has around 610,000 distinct CDR3 sequences, over 12% seen once; the top ten hold around 4.1%. The TCR sequence derives from a middle-aged woman with Graves' ophthalmopathy. V is TRBV20-1 and J is TRBJ2-7; 8 nucleotides agree with TRBD2. Sequencing input: blood. The CDR3, as DNA: TGCAGTGCTAGAGATGGGGCGGGAGGTCTGTACGAGCAGTACTTC. Protein sequence: CSARDGAGGLYEQYF.